The T cell receptor beta chain under discussion was sequenced for a study of cytomegalovirus exposure and HLA in healthy donors. This clone was recorded once. The PCR used 60 Vbeta and 13 Jbeta primers. Clones were sequenced by immunoSEQ multiplex PCR, and TCRdb holds only the in-frame ones, with some missing. Of more than 95,000 clones listed, 75% to 85% are singletons. Trimming took 6 bases from V and 5 from J; bases not matched to a gene: 15. This CDR3 has 17 amino acids. Per the germline V gene, CDR1 is SGHAT and CDR2 is FQNNGV. The sequencing input was PBMCs. This sequence joins TRBV11-2 and TRBJ2-5, with 10 bases matching TRBD2. The receptor comes from a man younger than 40 in good health and CMV-seropositive. CDR3 amino acids: CASRRSSSGGPRETQYF. For the CDR3, the DNA is TGTGCCAGCAGGCGGAGTAGTAGCGGGGGGCCCAGGGAGACCCAGTACTTC.